This TCR beta chain derives from a study of T-cell reconstitution after alpha-beta-depleted transplantation in children. Overall study results and limits: Approximately two months post-transplant, alpha-beta T cells reportedly originated from several hundred expanded graft clones.

There are 15 residues in the CDR3. Germline-derived CDR1 and CDR2 are MGHDK and SYGVNS. Trimming removed 4 bases from V and 2 bases from J, with 14 bases in between. This clonotype has ten or more counts. Its matching antigen is unknown. This sample's TCRbeta library carried unique molecular identifier barcodes. From the PCR reads, TCRdb called clonotypes with MiXCR, one entry per CDR3 protein. The sample consists of 90,000 to 130,000 distinct CDR3 sequences, around 10% of them appearing once. This sample comprised PBMCs, obtained before TCRalphabeta/CD19-depleted stem cell transplant. The receptor's source is a boy between 2 and 15 years old with acute lymphoblastic leukemia, due to receive a stem cell transplant. This chain links TRBV25-1 with TRBJ1-1; no firm D call. CDR3 nucleotides: TGTGCCAGCAGTGTTCTTGGCACCTACAACACTGAAGCTTTCTTT. Its protein product is CASSVLGTYNTEAFF.